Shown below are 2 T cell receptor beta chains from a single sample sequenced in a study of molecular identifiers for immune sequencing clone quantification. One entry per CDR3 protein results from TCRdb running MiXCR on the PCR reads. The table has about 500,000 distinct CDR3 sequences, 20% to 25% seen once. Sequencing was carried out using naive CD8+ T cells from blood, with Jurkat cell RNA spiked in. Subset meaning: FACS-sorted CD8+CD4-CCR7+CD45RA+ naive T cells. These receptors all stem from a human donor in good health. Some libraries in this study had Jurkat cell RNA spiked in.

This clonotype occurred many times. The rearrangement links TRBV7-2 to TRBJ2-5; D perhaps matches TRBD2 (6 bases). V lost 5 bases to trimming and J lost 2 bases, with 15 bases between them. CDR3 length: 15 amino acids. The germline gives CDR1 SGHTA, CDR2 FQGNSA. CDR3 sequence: CASSHWKLAQETQYF. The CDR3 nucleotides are TGTGCCAGCAGCCATTGGAAACTAGCACAAGAGACCCAGTACTTC.

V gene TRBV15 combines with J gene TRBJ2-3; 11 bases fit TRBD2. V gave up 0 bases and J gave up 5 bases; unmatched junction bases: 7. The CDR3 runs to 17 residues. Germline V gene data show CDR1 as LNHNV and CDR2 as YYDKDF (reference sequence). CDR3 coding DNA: TGTGCCACCAGCAGAGATGGGACTAGCGGCACGATAGATACGCAGTATTTT. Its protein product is CATSRDGTSGTIDTQYF.